A single sample gave rise to the 27 T cell receptor beta chains below, sequenced in a study of human CD8 memory T cell subsets. Progenitor exhausted-like CD8+ memory cells (TPEX) were CCR7+ PD-1+ TIGIT+. TCR beta was sequenced from UMI-tagged 5' RACE libraries. No DNA is given; TCRdb re-called the 5' RACE reads and lists each CDR3 protein once. Its clone listing holds around 10,000 distinct CDR3 sequences. The sequencing sample was made of CD8+ T cells from PBMCs. These receptors all stem from a human donor in good health.

V and J are TRBV7-2 and TRBJ2-1; TCRdb returns TRBD2, unconfirmable since there is no DNA. Germline V gene sequence: CDR1 SGHTA, CDR2 FQGNSA. The CDR3 has 14 residues. CDR3 amino acids: CASSLRVEDIEQFF.

The chain recombines TRBV12-3 or TRBV12-4 with TRBJ2-5; without DNA, the TCRdb call of TRBD2 cannot be checked. The CDR3 is made up of 14 amino acids. CDR3 protein: CASSRTALAETQYF.

The chain uses TRBV28 and TRBJ2-7; TCRdb calls TRBD1, which cannot be checked without DNA. The CDR3 covers 14 residues. Germline loops: CDR1 MDHEN, CDR2 SYDVKM. Here the CDR3 reads CASRLGQGMIEQYF.

V usage is TRBV24-1 and J usage is TRBJ2-5; TCRdb gives TRBD1 as the D gene, but with no DNA this cannot be confirmed. The CDR3 has 14 residues. In germline, CDR1 is KGHDR, CDR2 SFDVKD. CDR3: CATSDPGTGETQYF.

The CDR3 reads CASSLGSRYEQYF. This chain uses TRBV13 with TRBJ2-7. Germline V gene sequence: CDR1 PRHDT, CDR2 FYEKMQ (reference sequence). This CDR3 contains 13 residues.

This sequence joins TRBV6-4 and TRBJ2-1. The CDR3 has 13 amino acids. CDR1 is MRHNA and CDR2 is SNTAGT in the germline V gene. The CDR3 loop is CASSDRVGNEQFF.

J is TRBJ1-1 and V is TRBV20-1. The V gene's germline CDR1 is DFQATT and CDR2 SNEGSKA (reference sequence). The CDR3 runs to 14 residues. The CDR3 loop is CSASVRVTYTEAFF.

The chain employs TRBV27 and TRBJ2-7; TCRdb outputs TRBD2, but without DNA this stays unchecked. The germline V gene has CDR1 MNHEY and CDR2 SMNVEV (reference sequence). The CDR3 spans 13 residues. The CDR3 loop reads CASKRALDYEQYF.

The rearrangement links TRBV9 to TRBJ1-1; TCRdb outputs TRBD1, but without DNA this stays unchecked. Germline V gene data show CDR1 as SGDLS and CDR2 as YYNGEE. The CDR3 totals 14 residues. CDR3 sequence reads: CASSSTTSQGGPFF.

The J gene is TRBJ2-3, the V gene TRBV29-1; TCRdb picks TRBD1, but there is no DNA to check that call. This CDR3 is built from 14 residues. CDR1 and CDR2 (germline): SQVTM, ANQGSEA. The chain's CDR3 is CSVGRGRVTDTQYF.

The CDR3 is CSARPLVTANTGELFF. This sequence joins TRBV20-1 and TRBJ2-2; TCRdb indicates TRBD2, and absent DNA this call remains unverified. The CDR3 spans 16 residues. Germline V gives CDR1 DFQATT, CDR2 SNEGSKA (reference sequence).

The J gene is TRBJ2-1, the V gene TRBV7-2; TCRdb reports TRBD2, a call that lacks DNA to check it against. The CDR3 spans 16 residues. Germline V CDR1 and CDR2: SGHTA, FQGNSA. CDR3 protein: CASSPRLAGPRDEQFF.

The rearrangement joins TRBV12-3 or TRBV12-4 to TRBJ1-5. The CDR3 covers 16 residues. The CDR3 is CASSLGPGGSNQPQHF.

The chain uses TRBV7-9 and TRBJ2-1. The CDR3 loop spans 14 amino acids. CDR1 is SEHNR and CDR2 is FQNEAQ in the germline V gene (reference sequence). CDR3 protein: CASSLTGPFNEQFF. The full variable domain, rest sourced from reference TRBV7-9 and TRBJ2-1, is DTGVSQNPRHKITKRGQNVTFRCDPISEHNRLYWYRQTLGQGPEFLTYFQNEAQLEKSRLLSDRFSAERPKGSFSTLEIQRTEQGDSAMYLCASSLTGPFNEQFFGPGTRLTVL.

The chain couples TRBV6-2 or TRBV6-3 to TRBJ1-2. The CDR3 is 13 residues long. From germline, CDR1 is MNHEY and CDR2 SVGEGT. This CDR3 is CASSTFRSSGYTF.

The chain employs TRBV7-6 and TRBJ1-1. This CDR3 region has 12 residues. The germline V gene encodes CDR1 SGHVS and CDR2 FNYEAQ. CDR3: CASSLAGGRPFF.

This clonotype shows up as medium-sized by frequency. J is TRBJ1-5 and V is TRBV28; TCRdb selects TRBD1, and the lack of DNA leaves this call unchecked. CDR3 size: 16 residues. Germline lookup yields CDR1 MDHEN and CDR2 SYDVKM. The CDR3 region is CASSPPGTDNNQPQHF.

The V and J genes are TRBV20-1 and TRBJ2-1; as DNA is missing, the TRBD1 call by TCRdb cannot be tested. Per the germline V gene, CDR1 is DFQATT and CDR2 is SNEGSKA (reference sequence). The CDR3 contains 14 residues. CDR3 region: CSARILAGGYEQFF.

The chain carries TRBV7-8 and TRBJ2-7; without DNA, the TCRdb call of TRBD1 cannot be checked. CDR1 and CDR2 (germline): SGHVS, FQNEAQ. The CDR3 sequence is 14 residues long. CDR3 in amino acids: CASSTSGGAPEQYF.

The gene calls are TRBV10-2 and TRBJ2-7; TCRdb indicates TRBD1, and absent DNA this call remains unverified. CDR3 length: 13 amino acids. The germline gives CDR1 WSHSY, CDR2 SAAADI. CDR3 sequence: CASSEGQSYEQYF.

This sequence joins TRBV4-3 and TRBJ2-1; the D gene TCRdb calls, TRBD1, cannot be checked with no DNA. Per the germline V gene, CDR1 is LGHNA and CDR2 is YSLEER. This CDR3 region has 18 residues. CDR3: CASSQDRFGGISSNEQFF.

The rearrangement joins TRBV7-2 to TRBJ2-7. The CDR3 loop spans 12 amino acids. CDR1 and CDR2 (germline): SGHTA, FQGNSA. CDR3 residues: CASSLATGEQYF.

The rearrangement joins TRBV28 to TRBJ1-1; TCRdb calls TRBD1, which cannot be checked without DNA. The CDR3 totals 14 residues. Germline V gene lookup returns CDR1 MDHEN and CDR2 SYDVKM. CDR3 protein: CASSFLGVGLEAFF.

The chain couples TRBV4-1 to TRBJ1-1; TCRdb proposes TRBD1, but this gene call is untestable without DNA. This CDR3 is 17 amino acids long. Per the germline V gene, CDR1 is MGHRA and CDR2 is YSYEKL. The CDR3 sequence: CASSPEGQGRMNTEAFF.

The V gene is TRBV20-1, the J gene TRBJ2-1; checking the TCRdb D call of TRBD1 is not possible without DNA. The CDR3 loop spans 14 amino acids. Per germline, CDR1 DFQATT and CDR2 SNEGSKA (reference sequence). The CDR3 protein is CSANLRGRDNEQFF.

This rearrangement joins TRBV28 to TRBJ2-5; the TRBD1 assignment by TCRdb is unverifiable without DNA. CDR3 length equals 16 residues. Germline assignment: CDR1 MDHEN and CDR2 SYDVKM. CDR3 loop: CASSNPFGGKGQTQYF. Variable domain in full (rest from reference TRBV28 and TRBJ2-5): DVKVTQSSRYLVKRTGEKVFLECVQDMDHENMFWYRQDPGLGLRLIYFSYDVKMKEKGDIPEGYSVSREKKERFSLILESASTNQTSMYLCASSNPFGGKGQTQYFGPGTRLLVL.

The rearrangement joins TRBV2 to TRBJ1-4. The CDR3 length is 15 residues. CDR1 and CDR2 from the germline V gene are SNHLY and FYNNEI. CDR3 residues: CASSEKGVDNEKLFF.